Listed below are T cell receptor beta chains from one sample, sequenced in a study of T-cell reconstitution after alpha-beta-depleted transplantation in children. MiXCR, applied by TCRdb to the PCR reads, yields one record per CDR3 protein. Counted here are some 600,000 distinct CDR3 sequences, around 13% occurring once; the ten biggest clones make up 2.2%. The sample in question was PBMCs, mostly from graft donor cells, obtained 360 days after TCRalphabeta/CD19-depleted stem cell transplant. Source of these receptors: a male patient younger than 18 who had a stem cell transplant for acute myeloid leukemia, so the T cells may come from the graft donor. The CDR3 runs from the conserved cysteine through the conserved F or W. D genes are given only for firm matches. Some rows have no size entry. The others give once, few or many, or a class for an expanded clone.

clone_size: few
d_call: TRBD1
j_call: TRBJ2-7
v_call: TRBV12-3/TRBV12-4
cdr3_aa: CASSYHGTGEHEQYF
cdr3_nt: TGTGCCAGCAGTTACCACGGGACAGGGGAGCACGAGCAGTACTTC

clone_size: few
d_call: TRBD1
j_call: TRBJ2-3
v_call: TRBV20-1
cdr3_aa: CSARRTGNTDTQYF
cdr3_nt: TGCAGTGCTAGGCGGACAGGAAACACAGATACGCAGTATTTT

clone_size: -
d_call: -
j_call: TRBJ2-1
v_call: TRBV2
cdr3_aa: CASSVRPAYNEQFF
cdr3_nt: TGTGCCAGCAGTGTAAGGCCAGCGTACAATGAGCAGTTCTTC

clone_size: few
d_call: TRBD2
j_call: TRBJ2-5
v_call: TRBV7-8
cdr3_aa: CASPPPQWEGLGETQYF
cdr3_nt: TGTGCCAGTCCCCCTCCCCAGTGGGAGGGCTTAGGGGAGACCCAGTACTTC

clone_size: many
d_call: -
j_call: TRBJ2-1
v_call: TRBV9
cdr3_aa: CASSVVGVWGEQFF
cdr3_nt: TGTGCCAGCAGCGTAGTAGGGGTCTGGGGTGAGCAGTTCTTC

clone_size: many
d_call: -
j_call: TRBJ2-2
v_call: TRBV7-3
cdr3_aa: CASSLLSGTGELFF
cdr3_nt: TGTGCCAGCAGCTTGTTGAGCGGCACCGGGGAGCTGTTTTTT

clone_size: few
d_call: -
j_call: TRBJ2-1
v_call: TRBV24-1
cdr3_aa: CATSDFAGWNEQFF
cdr3_nt: TGTGCCACCAGTGATTTCGCCGGGTGGAATGAGCAGTTCTTC

clone_size: few
d_call: -
j_call: TRBJ2-7
v_call: TRBV6-2/TRBV6-3
cdr3_aa: CASSSFTTGIYEQYF
cdr3_nt: TGTGCCAGCAGTTCCTTCACTACAGGGATCTACGAGCAGTACTTC

clone_size: -
d_call: -
j_call: TRBJ2-3
v_call: TRBV29-1
cdr3_aa: CSVVGQDGSLRPWAFSTQYF
cdr3_nt: TGCAGCGTTGTGGGCCAGGACGGGAGTCTACGACCATGGGCGTTTTCGACGCAGTATTTT

clone_size: few
d_call: -
j_call: TRBJ1-2
v_call: TRBV10-3
cdr3_aa: CAISEEGIRRGYTF
cdr3_nt: TGTGCCATCAGTGAGGAGGGGATCCGCCGCGGCTACACCTTC

clone_size: -
d_call: -
j_call: TRBJ2-7
v_call: TRBV30
cdr3_aa: CAWSVMRAYRLGQYF
cdr3_nt: TGTGCCTGGAGTGTAATGCGGGCCTACAGGCTGGGGCAGTACTTC

clone_size: few
d_call: -
j_call: TRBJ2-7
v_call: TRBV7-9
cdr3_aa: CASSGPWIGKQYF
cdr3_nt: TGTGCCAGCAGCGGTCCCTGGATTGGCAAGCAGTACTTC

clone_size: few
d_call: TRBD1
j_call: TRBJ1-2
v_call: TRBV4-3
cdr3_aa: CASSQVLGTGINYGYTF
cdr3_nt: TGCGCCAGCAGCCAAGTTTTGGGGACAGGGATAAACTATGGCTACACCTTC

clone_size: -
d_call: TRBD1
j_call: TRBJ2-7
v_call: TRBV7-9
cdr3_aa: CASSKLGQNYEQYF
cdr3_nt: TGTGCCAGCAGCAAATTGGGACAGAACTACGAGCAGTACTTC

clone_size: many
d_call: -
j_call: TRBJ2-5
v_call: TRBV10-3
cdr3_aa: CAISEDMIGAQYF
cdr3_nt: TGTGCCATCAGTGAGGATATGATTGGGGCCCAGTACTTC

clone_size: -
d_call: TRBD2
j_call: TRBJ2-4
v_call: TRBV4-3
cdr3_aa: CASSHLSGRAPKNIQYF
cdr3_nt: TGCGCCAGCAGCCACCTTAGCGGGAGGGCCCCCAAAAACATTCAGTACTTC

clone_size: -
d_call: -
j_call: TRBJ2-7
v_call: TRBV15
cdr3_aa: CATSRDRTSTDSYEQYF
cdr3_nt: TGTGCCACCAGCAGAGATAGAACTAGCACCGACTCCTACGAGCAGTACTTC

clone_size: -
d_call: TRBD2
j_call: TRBJ2-1
v_call: TRBV11-2
cdr3_aa: CASSVREGEQFF
cdr3_nt: TGTGCCAGCAGCGTACGGGAGGGAGAGCAGTTCTTC

clone_size: -
d_call: -
j_call: TRBJ1-2
v_call: TRBV12-3/TRBV12-4
cdr3_aa: CASSPSTGGYTF
cdr3_nt: TGTGCCAGCAGTCCTTCGACTGGGGGCTACACCTTC

clone_size: -
d_call: TRBD2
j_call: TRBJ2-5
v_call: TRBV11-2
cdr3_aa: CASSFPGLAVPLGETQYF
cdr3_nt: TGTGCCAGCAGCTTCCCGGGACTAGCGGTCCCCCTAGGAGAGACCCAGTACTTC

clone_size: many
d_call: -
j_call: TRBJ2-1
v_call: TRBV3-1
cdr3_aa: CASSPGPPSPDEQFF
cdr3_nt: TGTGCCAGCAGCCCCGGCCCTCCGTCCCCCGATGAGCAGTTCTTC

clone_size: -
d_call: -
j_call: TRBJ2-1
v_call: TRBV2
cdr3_aa: CASSPFTAHSYDEQFF
cdr3_nt: TGTGCCAGCTCCCCCTTTACGGCCCACTCCTACGATGAGCAGTTCTTC

clone_size: few
d_call: -
j_call: TRBJ2-1
v_call: TRBV5-6
cdr3_aa: CASSLGPMVGEQFF
cdr3_nt: TGTGCCAGCAGCTTGGGACCGATGGTCGGTGAGCAGTTCTTC

clone_size: -
d_call: TRBD1
j_call: TRBJ2-7
v_call: TRBV7-3
cdr3_aa: CASSLTATGGYEQYF
cdr3_nt: TGTGCCAGCAGCTTAACTGCTACAGGGGGCTACGAGCAGTACTTC

clone_size: few
d_call: -
j_call: TRBJ2-3
v_call: TRBV10-3
cdr3_aa: CAISVGTDSTDTQYF
cdr3_nt: TGTGCCATCAGTGTGGGGACCGATAGCACAGATACGCAGTATTTT

clone_size: many
d_call: -
j_call: TRBJ2-2
v_call: TRBV6-2/TRBV6-3
cdr3_aa: CASSRVVGGTGELFF
cdr3_nt: TGTGCCAGCTCCAGAGTGGTGGGGGGCACCGGGGAGCTGTTTTTT

clone_size: -
d_call: TRBD1
j_call: TRBJ1-1
v_call: TRBV18
cdr3_aa: CASSPVPLDRGAEAFF
cdr3_nt: TGTGCCAGCTCACCAGTCCCACTGGACAGGGGAGCTGAAGCTTTCTTT

clone_size: many
d_call: -
j_call: TRBJ2-2
v_call: TRBV18
cdr3_aa: CASSPVKQVPNTGELFF
cdr3_nt: TGTGCCAGCTCACCAGTAAAACAGGTGCCGAACACCGGGGAGCTGTTTTTT

clone_size: many
d_call: -
j_call: TRBJ2-4
v_call: TRBV12-3/TRBV12-4
cdr3_aa: CASSLGSSLAKNIQYF
cdr3_nt: TGTGCCAGCAGCCTCGGGAGTTCCCTCGCCAAAAACATTCAGTACTTC

clone_size: -
d_call: TRBD2
j_call: TRBJ2-2
v_call: TRBV12-3/TRBV12-4
cdr3_aa: CATSREGTPNTGELFF
cdr3_nt: TGTGCGACATCAAGGGAGGGGACTCCCAACACCGGGGAGCTGTTTTTT

clone_size: few
d_call: TRBD1
j_call: TRBJ2-7
v_call: TRBV29-1
cdr3_aa: CSVVVGQLSYEQYF
cdr3_nt: TGCAGCGTGGTCGTGGGACAGCTCTCCTACGAGCAGTACTTC

clone_size: -
d_call: -
j_call: TRBJ2-1
v_call: TRBV2
cdr3_aa: CASSEGRVHEQFF
cdr3_nt: TGTGCCAGCAGTGAAGGAAGAGTCCATGAGCAGTTCTTC

clone_size: -
d_call: -
j_call: TRBJ2-3
v_call: TRBV28
cdr3_aa: CASSFQRTGPSGSTDTQYF
cdr3_nt: TGTGCCAGCAGTTTCCAGAGGACAGGGCCTAGCGGGAGCACAGATACGCAGTATTTT

clone_size: few
d_call: -
j_call: TRBJ2-5
v_call: TRBV2
cdr3_aa: CASSVDRTQETQYF
cdr3_nt: TGTGCCAGCAGCGTCGACAGAACACAAGAGACCCAGTACTTC

clone_size: many
d_call: -
j_call: TRBJ1-1
v_call: TRBV29-1
cdr3_aa: CSVRGLPEAFF
cdr3_nt: TGCAGCGTTAGGGGGTTACCTGAAGCTTTCTTT

clone_size: many
d_call: TRBD2
j_call: TRBJ2-1
v_call: TRBV7-8
cdr3_aa: CASSSGTSGTYNEQFF
cdr3_nt: TGTGCCAGCAGCTCCGGGACTAGCGGGACCTACAATGAGCAGTTCTTC

clone_size: few
d_call: TRBD2
j_call: TRBJ2-2
v_call: TRBV7-3
cdr3_aa: CASSLLAGGPRDTGELFF
cdr3_nt: TGTGCCAGCAGCCTCCTAGCGGGAGGGCCGAGGGACACCGGGGAGCTGTTTTTT